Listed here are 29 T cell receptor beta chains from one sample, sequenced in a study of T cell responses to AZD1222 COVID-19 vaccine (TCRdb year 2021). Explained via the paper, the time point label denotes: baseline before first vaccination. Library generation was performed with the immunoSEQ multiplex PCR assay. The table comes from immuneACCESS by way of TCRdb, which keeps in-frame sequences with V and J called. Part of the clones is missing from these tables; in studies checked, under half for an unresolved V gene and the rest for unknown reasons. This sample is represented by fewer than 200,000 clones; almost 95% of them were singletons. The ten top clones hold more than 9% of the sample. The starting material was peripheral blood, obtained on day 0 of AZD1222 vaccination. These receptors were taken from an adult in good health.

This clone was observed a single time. The CDR3 reads CASSTDRRDTQYF. The CDR3 DNA sequence: TGTGCCAGTAGTACCGACAGACGAGATACGCAGTATTTT. V is TRBV19 and J is TRBJ2-3, with D perhaps TRBD1 (5 bases). This CDR3 has 13 residues. V lost 4 bases, J lost 5 bases, and 10 bases lay in between. Germline V gene sequence: CDR1 LNHDA, CDR2 SQIVND (reference sequence). Full variable domain (remainder filled in from reference TRBV19 and TRBJ2-3): DGGITQSPKYLFRKEGQNVTLSCEQNLNHDAMYWYRQDPGQGLRLIYYSQIVNDFQKGDIAEGYSVSREKKESFPLTVTSAQKNPTAFYLCASSTDRRDTQYFGPGTRLTVL.

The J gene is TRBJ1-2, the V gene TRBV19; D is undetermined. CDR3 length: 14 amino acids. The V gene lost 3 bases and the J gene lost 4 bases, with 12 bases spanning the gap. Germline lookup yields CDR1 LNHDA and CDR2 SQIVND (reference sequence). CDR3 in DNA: TGTGCCAGTAGTATCTCATTGGTTGGCTATGGCTACACCTTC. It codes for CASSISLVGYGYTF.

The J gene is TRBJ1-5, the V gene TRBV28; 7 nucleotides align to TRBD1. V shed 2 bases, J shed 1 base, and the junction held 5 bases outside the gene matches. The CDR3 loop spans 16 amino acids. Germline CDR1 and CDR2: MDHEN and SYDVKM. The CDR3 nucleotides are TGTGCCAGCAGTTTAGGGACAGCGGAAAGCAATCAGCCCCAGCATTTT. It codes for CASSLGTAESNQPQHF.

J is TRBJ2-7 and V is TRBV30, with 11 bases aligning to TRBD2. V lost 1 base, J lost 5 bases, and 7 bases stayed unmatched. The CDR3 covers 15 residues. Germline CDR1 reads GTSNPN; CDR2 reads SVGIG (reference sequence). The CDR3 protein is CAWSATSGSTDEQYF. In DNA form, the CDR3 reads TGTGCCTGGAGTGCCACTAGCGGGAGTACCGACGAGCAGTACTTC.

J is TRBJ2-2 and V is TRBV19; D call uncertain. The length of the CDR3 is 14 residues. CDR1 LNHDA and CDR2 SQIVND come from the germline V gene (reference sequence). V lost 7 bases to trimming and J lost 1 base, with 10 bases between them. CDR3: CASKSSLNTGELFF. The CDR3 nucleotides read TGTGCCAGTAAAAGCAGCCTGAACACCGGGGAGCTGTTTTTT.

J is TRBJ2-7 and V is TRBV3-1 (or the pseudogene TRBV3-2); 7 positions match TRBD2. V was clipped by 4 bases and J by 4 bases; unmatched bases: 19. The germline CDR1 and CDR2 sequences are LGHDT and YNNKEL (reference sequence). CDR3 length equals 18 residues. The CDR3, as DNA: TGTGCCAGCAGCCCCAATTGGCTAGCGGTTAGGAGAGGTTACGAGCAGTACTTC. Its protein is CASSPNWLAVRRGYEQYF.

CDR3 in amino acids: CASSQGNFYGYTF. CDR3 nucleotides: TGCGCCAGCAGCCAAGGGAATTTCTATGGCTACACCTTC. The V call is TRBV4-1, the J call TRBJ1-2; D gene unclear. Deletions cut 1 base from V and 4 bases from J, with 7 bases between. CDR1 is MGHRA and CDR2 is YSYEKL in the germline V gene. The CDR3 covers 13 residues.

The CDR3 is CASSLAGGTDTQYF. The CDR3 bases are TGTGCCAGTAGCTTGGCGGGGGGGACAGATACGCAGTATTTT. The J gene is TRBJ2-3, the V gene TRBV19; 9 bases are a match to TRBD2. The CDR3 runs 14 residues. The germline V gene has CDR1 LNHDA and CDR2 SQIVND (reference sequence). V was clipped by 6 bases and J by 3 bases; unmatched bases: 4.

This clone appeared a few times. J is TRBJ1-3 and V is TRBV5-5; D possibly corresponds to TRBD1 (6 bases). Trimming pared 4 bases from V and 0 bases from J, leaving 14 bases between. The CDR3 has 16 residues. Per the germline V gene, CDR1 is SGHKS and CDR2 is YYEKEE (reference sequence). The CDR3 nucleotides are TGTGCCAGCAGCCGGGACATCTCAAGCTCTGGAAACACCATATATTTT. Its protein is CASSRDISSSGNTIYF.

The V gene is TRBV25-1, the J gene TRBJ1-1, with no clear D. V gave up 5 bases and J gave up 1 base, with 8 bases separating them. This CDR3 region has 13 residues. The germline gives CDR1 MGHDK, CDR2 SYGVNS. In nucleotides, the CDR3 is TGTGCCAGCAGTATAACAGAGAACACTGAAGCTTTCTTT. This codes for CASSITENTEAFF. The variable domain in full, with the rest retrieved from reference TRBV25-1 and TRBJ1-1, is EADIYQTPRYLVIGTGKKITLECSQTMGHDKMYWYQQDPGMELHLIHYSYGVNSTEKGDLSSESTVSRIRTEHFPLTLESARPSHTSQYLCASSITENTEAFFGQGTRLTVV.

The CDR3 is CASSLGDPSSPLHF. Written as DNA, the CDR3 is TGTGCCAGCAGCTTAGGAGATCCCAGTTCACCCCTCCACTTT. The chain links TRBV7-3 to TRBJ1-6; no reliable D call. With 2 bases removed from V and 9 bases from J, the gap between germline ends came to 11 bases. CDR3 length: 14 amino acids. Germline V gene lookup returns CDR1 SGHTA and CDR2 FQGTGA.

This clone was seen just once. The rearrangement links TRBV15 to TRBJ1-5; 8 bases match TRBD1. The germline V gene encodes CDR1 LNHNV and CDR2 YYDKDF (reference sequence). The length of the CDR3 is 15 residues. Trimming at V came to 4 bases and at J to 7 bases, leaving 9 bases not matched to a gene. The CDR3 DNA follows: TGTGCCACCAGCACGGACAGGGCTGTAGGGCAGCCCCAGCATTTT. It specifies CATSTDRAVGQPQHF.

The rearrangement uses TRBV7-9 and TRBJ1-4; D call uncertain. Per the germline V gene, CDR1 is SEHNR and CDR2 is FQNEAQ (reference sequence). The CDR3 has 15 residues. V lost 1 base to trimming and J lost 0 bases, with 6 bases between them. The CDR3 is CASSLGATTNEKLFF. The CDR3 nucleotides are TGTGCCAGCAGCTTAGGGGCCACAACTAATGAAAAACTGTTTTTT.

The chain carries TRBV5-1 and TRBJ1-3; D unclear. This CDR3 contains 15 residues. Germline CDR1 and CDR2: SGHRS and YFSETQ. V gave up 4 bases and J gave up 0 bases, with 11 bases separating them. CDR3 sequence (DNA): TGCGCCAGCAGCAGTGGCGGCATCTCTGGAAACACCATATATTTT. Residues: CASSSGGISGNTIYF. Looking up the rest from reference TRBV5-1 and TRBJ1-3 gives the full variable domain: KAGVTQTPRYLIKTRGQQVTLSCSPISGHRSVSWYQQTPGQGLQFLFEYFSETQRNKGNFPGRFSGRQFSNSRSEMNVSTLELGDSALYLCASSSGGISGNTIYFGEGSWLTVV.

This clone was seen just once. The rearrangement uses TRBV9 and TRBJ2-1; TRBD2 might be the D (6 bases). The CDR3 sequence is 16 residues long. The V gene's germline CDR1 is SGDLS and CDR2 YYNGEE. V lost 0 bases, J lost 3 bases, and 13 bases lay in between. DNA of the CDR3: TGTGCCAGCAGCGTAGACTGGGCGGGACTCTACAATGAGCAGTTCTTC. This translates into CASSVDWAGLYNEQFF.

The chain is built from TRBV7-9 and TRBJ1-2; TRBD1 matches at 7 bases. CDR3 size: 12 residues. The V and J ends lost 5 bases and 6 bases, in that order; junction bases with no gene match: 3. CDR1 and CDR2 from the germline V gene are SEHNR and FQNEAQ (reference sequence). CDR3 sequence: CASSRDRDGYTF. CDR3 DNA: TGTGCCAGCAGCCGGGACAGAGATGGCTACACCTTC.

The CDR3 spells CASSLGGANYGYTF. CDR3 bases: TGTGCCAGCAGCTTGGGAGGGGCTAACTATGGCTACACCTTC. V is TRBV7-8 and J is TRBJ1-2, with D maybe TRBD1 (5 bases). CDR1 and CDR2 from the germline V gene are SGHVS and FQNEAQ. This CDR3 spans 14 amino acids. V shed 3 bases and J shed 0 bases, with 8 bases lying between them.

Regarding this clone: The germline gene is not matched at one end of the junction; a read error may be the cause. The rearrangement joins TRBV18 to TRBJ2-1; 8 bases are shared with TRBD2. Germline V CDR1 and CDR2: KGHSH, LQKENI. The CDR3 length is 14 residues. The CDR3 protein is CASAPNGRAYEQFF. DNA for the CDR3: TGTGCCAGCGCACCGAACGGGAGGGCCTATGAGCAGTTCTTC.

The CDR3 here is CASSRPGGNGYTF. CDR3 nucleotide sequence: TGTGCCAGCAGCAGGCCAGGGGGCAATGGCTACACCTTC. The chain is built from TRBV5-4 and TRBJ1-2; 8 positions agree with TRBD1. CDR1 is SGHNT and CDR2 is YYREEE in the germline V gene (reference sequence). This CDR3 has 13 residues. V shed 4 bases and J 6 bases; nucleotides not matched to a gene: 5.

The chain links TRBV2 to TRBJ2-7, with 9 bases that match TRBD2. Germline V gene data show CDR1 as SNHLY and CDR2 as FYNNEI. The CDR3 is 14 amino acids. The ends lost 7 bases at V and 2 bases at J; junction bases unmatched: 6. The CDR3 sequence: CASIFSGGTYEQYF. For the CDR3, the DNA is TGTGCCAGCATCTTCAGCGGGGGGACCTACGAGCAGTACTTC. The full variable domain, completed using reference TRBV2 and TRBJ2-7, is EPEVTQTPSHQVTQMGQEVILRCVPISNHLYFYWYRQILGQKVEFLVSFYNNEISEKSEIFDDQFSVERPDGSNFTLKIRSTKLEDSAMYFCASIFSGGTYEQYFGPGTRLTVT.

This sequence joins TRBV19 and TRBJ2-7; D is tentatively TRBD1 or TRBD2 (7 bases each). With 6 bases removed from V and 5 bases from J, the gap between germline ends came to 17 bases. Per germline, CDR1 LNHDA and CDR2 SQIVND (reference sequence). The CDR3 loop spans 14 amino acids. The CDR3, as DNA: TGTGCCAGTAGCCCCAAGACAGGGAGGGACGAGCAGTACTTC. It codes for CASSPKTGRDEQYF.

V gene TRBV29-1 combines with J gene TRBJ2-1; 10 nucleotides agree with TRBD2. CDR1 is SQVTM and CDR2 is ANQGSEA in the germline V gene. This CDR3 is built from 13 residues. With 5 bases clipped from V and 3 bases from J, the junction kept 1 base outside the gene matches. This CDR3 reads CSVLAGDYNEQFF. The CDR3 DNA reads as TGCAGCGTTCTAGCGGGAGACTACAATGAGCAGTTCTTC.

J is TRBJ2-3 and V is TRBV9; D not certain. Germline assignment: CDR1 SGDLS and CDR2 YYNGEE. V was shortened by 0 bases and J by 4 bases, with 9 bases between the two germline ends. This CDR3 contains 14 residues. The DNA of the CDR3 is TGTGCCAGCAGCGTAGTTGATTTGGCAGATACGCAGTATTTT. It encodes CASSVVDLADTQYF.

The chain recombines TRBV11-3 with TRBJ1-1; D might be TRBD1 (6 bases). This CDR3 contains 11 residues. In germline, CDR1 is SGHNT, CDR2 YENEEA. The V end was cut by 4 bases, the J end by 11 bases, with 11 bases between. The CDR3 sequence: CASSSGGSAFF. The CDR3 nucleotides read TGTGCCAGCAGCTCGGGGGGCTCGGCTTTCTTT.

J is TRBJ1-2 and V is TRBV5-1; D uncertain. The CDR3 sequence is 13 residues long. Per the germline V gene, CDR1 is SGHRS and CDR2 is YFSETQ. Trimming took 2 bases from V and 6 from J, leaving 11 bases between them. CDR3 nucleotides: TGCGCCAGCAGCTTCGGAGGGAACGATGGCTACACCTTC. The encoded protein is CASSFGGNDGYTF.

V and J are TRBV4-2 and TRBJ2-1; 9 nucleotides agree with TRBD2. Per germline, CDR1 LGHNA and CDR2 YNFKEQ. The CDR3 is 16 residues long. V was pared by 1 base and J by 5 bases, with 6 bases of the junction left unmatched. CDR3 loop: CASSQVERGDDNEQFF. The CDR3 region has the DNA TGTGCCAGCAGCCAAGTCGAGCGGGGGGACGACAATGAGCAGTTCTTC.

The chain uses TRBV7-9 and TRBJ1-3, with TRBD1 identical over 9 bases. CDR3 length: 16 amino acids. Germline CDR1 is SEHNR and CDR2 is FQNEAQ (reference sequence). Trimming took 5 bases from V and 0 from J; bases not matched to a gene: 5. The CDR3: CASSLGQGLSGNTIYF. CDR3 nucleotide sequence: TGTGCCAGCAGCCTGGGACAGGGTCTCTCTGGAAACACCATATATTTT.

CDR3 region: CASSQRELYNEQFF. CDR3 in DNA: TGTGCCAGCAGCCAGCGGGAGCTCTACAATGAGCAGTTCTTC. This chain joins TRBV6-5 and TRBJ2-1; 8 bases fit TRBD2. This CDR3 has 14 residues. Germline CDR1 MNHEY, CDR2 SVGAGI. Germline trimming cut 6 bases from V and 3 bases from J; bases unmatched to any gene: 4.

The CDR3: CAWSTGPLTEKLFF. CDR3 DNA: TGTGCCTGGAGTACCGGACCGCTAACTGAAAAACTGTTTTTT. The V and J genes are TRBV30 and TRBJ1-4; no clear D. Trimming left V 2 bases short and J 7 bases short, with 14 bases between. Germline CDR1 reads GTSNPN; CDR2 reads SVGIG (reference sequence). The CDR3 extends over 14 amino acids.